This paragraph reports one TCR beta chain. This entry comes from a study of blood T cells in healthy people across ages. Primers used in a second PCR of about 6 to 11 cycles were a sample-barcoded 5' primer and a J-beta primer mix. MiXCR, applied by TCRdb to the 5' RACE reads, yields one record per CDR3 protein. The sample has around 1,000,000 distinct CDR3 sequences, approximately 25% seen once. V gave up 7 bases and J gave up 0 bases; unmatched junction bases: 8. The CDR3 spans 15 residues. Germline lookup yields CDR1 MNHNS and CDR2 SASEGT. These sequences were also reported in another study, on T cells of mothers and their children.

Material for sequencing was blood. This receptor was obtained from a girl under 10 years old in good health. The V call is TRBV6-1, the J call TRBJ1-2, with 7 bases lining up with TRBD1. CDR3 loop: CASIGGTVTNYGYTF. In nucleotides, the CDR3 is TGTGCCAGCATCGGAGGGACAGTCACTAACTATGGCTACACCTTC.